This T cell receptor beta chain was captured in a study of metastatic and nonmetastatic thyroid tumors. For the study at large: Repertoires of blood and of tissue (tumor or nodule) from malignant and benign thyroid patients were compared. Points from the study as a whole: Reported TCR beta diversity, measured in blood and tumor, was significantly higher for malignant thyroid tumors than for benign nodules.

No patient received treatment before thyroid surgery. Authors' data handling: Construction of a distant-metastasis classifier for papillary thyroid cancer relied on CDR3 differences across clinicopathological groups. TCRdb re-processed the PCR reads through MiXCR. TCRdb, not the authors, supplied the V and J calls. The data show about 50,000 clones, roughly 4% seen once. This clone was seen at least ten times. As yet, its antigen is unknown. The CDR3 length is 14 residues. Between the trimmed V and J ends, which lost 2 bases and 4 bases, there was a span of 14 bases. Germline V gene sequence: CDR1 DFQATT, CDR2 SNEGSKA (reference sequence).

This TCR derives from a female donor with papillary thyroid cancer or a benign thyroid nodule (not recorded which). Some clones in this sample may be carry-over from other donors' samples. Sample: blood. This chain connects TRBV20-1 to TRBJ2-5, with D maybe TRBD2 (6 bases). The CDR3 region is CSARSSGLSETQYF. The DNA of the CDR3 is TGCAGTGCTAGATCCAGCGGGCTGTCAGAGACCCAGTACTTC.